The TCR beta chain under discussion was sequenced for a study of shared clonotypes between healthy human individuals. The naive CD8 subset, CD45RO-negative cells positively selected for CCR7, excluded terminally differentiated effector memory CD45RA+ cells. Trimming took off 3 bases at V and 6 bases at J, with 8 bases between the two ends. The V gene's germline CDR1 is MDHEN and CDR2 SYDVKM. This CDR3 spans 12 amino acids. Sequenced by immunoSEQ multiplex PCR; TCRdb stores in-frame clones only, minus some. This table holds 1.5 million to 2.5 million clones, 85% to 95% found once. This TCR came from a man younger than 30 in good health. Sequences were obtained from naive CD8+ T cells sorted from blood. The chain couples TRBV28 to TRBJ1-2, with D possibly TRBD1 on 5 matching bases. The CDR3 here is CASSFAGNGYTF. CDR3 bases: TGTGCCAGCAGTTTTGCAGGGAATGGCTACACCTTC.